This T cell receptor beta chain was recorded in a study of blood T cell repertoires in COVID-19. Study in general: Whether acute or convalescent, the COVID-19 samples came from the United States, Italy and Spain. Nucleic acid was either cDNA or gDNA, and it came from T cells, B-cell-depleted T cells, or PBMCs.

The protocol was immunoSEQ multiplex PCR, while the TCRdb copy is restricted to in-frame clones and leaves out a portion. The profile shows approximately 400,000 clones, around 89% of them singletons. Germline CDR1 reads MGHRA; CDR2 reads YSYEKL. Trimming stripped 4 bases from V and 7 bases from J, with 13 bases between. The CDR3 is 13 residues long. Seattle-derived patients entered the study during active infection and were followed longitudinally. The sample comprised peripheral blood. This sequence originates from a woman in her fifties or sixties with COVID-19, enrolled during active disease. This chain joins TRBV4-1 and TRBJ1-2; D remains ambiguous. Here the CDR3 DNA reads TGCGCCAGCAGCCGCTATCTGGGCGCTGGCTACACCTTC. Amino acid sequence: CASSRYLGAGYTF.